This T cell receptor (beta chain) was sequenced in a study of spatial heterogeneity in lung cancer. Study summary: Raw reads contained each unique TCR and UMI combination more than ten times on average. General study results and limits: Compared with follow-up, resection was when ubiquitous expanded tumor TCRs appeared in blood more.

Unique molecular identifiers, one per molecule, were present on every TCR cDNA molecule. TCRdb re-called the 5' RACE reads through MiXCR, storing one row per CDR3 protein. The sample carries about 47,000 distinct CDR3 sequences, 10% to 15% recorded once. Indicated time point: sample taken at primary tumor resection. Frozen PBMC, nontumor lung or tumor provided whole RNA, which was sequenced unsorted. There were 72 donors, all of them untreated patients with early-stage non-small cell lung cancer. Unmatched junction bases numbered 6, after V lost 0 bases and J lost 4 bases. CDR3 length: 16 residues. The V gene's germline CDR1 is SGHRS and CDR2 YFSETQ. A note on this clonotype: Its antigen remains unidentified.

The specimen was PBMCs, collected at surgery. The clonotype comes from a female donor with early-stage non-small cell lung cancer. The chain has TRBV5-1 and TRBJ1-4; 7 bases line up with TRBD1. The CDR3 here is CASSLDGGQRNEKLFF. Here the CDR3 DNA reads TGCGCCAGCAGCTTGGACGGGGGACAGCGTAATGAAAAACTGTTTTTT.